This entry features one T cell receptor (beta chain) sequence. TCRdb re-called the PCR reads via MiXCR. The table shows approximately 13,000 clones, with about 30% occurring only once. Until they underwent thyroid surgery, no patient had received any treatment. These data belong to a study of metastatic and nonmetastatic thyroid tumors. CDR3 length: 16 amino acids. The V gene lost 4 bases and the J gene lost 2 bases, with 17 bases spanning the gap. Germline V gives CDR1 SGHAT, CDR2 FQDESV (reference sequence). The V call is TRBV11-1, the J call TRBJ1-2; TRBD1 might be the D (6 bases). The sequencing sample was made of tumor tissue. The sequence was obtained from a female donor with papillary thyroid cancer or a benign thyroid nodule (not recorded which). Some clones in this sample may be carry-over from other donors' samples. The CDR3 here is CASSSDSSLPNYGYTF. The CDR3 coding sequence is TGTGCCAGCAGCTCGGACAGTTCACTTCCGAACTATGGCTACACCTTC.